The entry that follows covers one TCR beta chain sequence. These data come from a study of blood T cell repertoires in COVID-19. Study in general: Sources were T cells, B-cell-depleted T cells, or PBMCs; the material itself was cDNA or gDNA.

This table comes from immunoSEQ multiplex PCR, and its TCRdb copy is limited to in-frame clones, with some not included. The sample has about 270,000 clones, 85% to 90% seen once. In Seattle, patients joined the study during active infection and were tracked longitudinally. Trimming cost V 3 bases and J 7 bases, with 10 bases left between them. The CDR3 sequence is 13 residues long. The rearrangement uses TRBV12-3 or TRBV12-4 and TRBJ1-5; D is possibly TRBD1 (5 bases). This TCR came from a woman in her twenties or thirties with COVID-19, enrolled during active disease. Input material: peripheral blood. The CDR3 nucleotides are TGTGCCAGCAGTTTCGCCAGGGCGCAGCCCCAGCATTTT. This codes for CASSFARAQPQHF.